This TCR beta chain was found in a study of T-cell reconstitution after alpha-beta-depleted transplantation in children. General study points: Newly produced T cells mostly accounted for T-cell counts and diversity one year post-transplant. Approximately two months post-transplant, alpha-beta T cells reportedly originated from several hundred expanded graft clones.

Unique molecular identifiers were incorporated when the TCRbeta library was constructed. TCRdb ran MiXCR on the PCR reads and lists one entry per CDR3 protein. The sample includes some 100,000 distinct CDR3 sequences, 15% to 19% of them seen just once. To note about this clonotype: What it binds is unknown.

Source: PBMCs, mostly from graft donor cells, taken 180 days after TCRalphabeta/CD19-depleted stem cell transplant. The sequence derives from a male patient between 2 and 10 years old who had a stem cell transplant for acute lymphoblastic leukemia, so the T cells may come from the graft donor.

This CDR3 is CSASGGAENIQYF. The CDR3 DNA sequence: TGCAGTGCTAGCGGGGGGGCCGAAAACATTCAGTACTTC. The V and J genes are TRBV20-1 and TRBJ2-4; 8 bases fit TRBD2. CDR1 and CDR2 from the germline V gene are DFQATT and SNEGSKA (reference sequence). This CDR3 has 13 residues. V lost 3 bases, J lost 5 bases, and 3 bases stayed unmatched.